These T cell receptor beta chains were read from a single sample in a study of type 1 regulatory T cells. TCRdb redid the calling of the reads with MiXCR, one entry per CDR3 protein. The sample has some 100,000 distinct CDR3 sequences, around a third seen once. Specimen: CD4+ T cells, either the whole sample or a sorted fraction (not recorded which). The receptors here all came from a human donor in good health. Each CDR3 is given with its conserved first and last residue. The D gene is left open where the match is weak. Only some rows state a clone size, as once, few, many or a class for expanded clones.

>.|TRBJ2-2|.|TRBV20-1
TGCAGTGCTAGAGATGGGCTAGCAGAATACACCGGGGAGCTGTTTTTT
CSARDGLAEYTGELFF
>.|TRBJ2-7|few|TRBV5-1
TGCGCCAGCAGCTTGTCGGGCAGCTACTACGAGCAGTACTTC
CASSLSGSYYEQYF
>.|TRBJ1-3|few|TRBV14
TGTGCCAGCAGCCATGGTGAAGGAAACACCATATATTTT
CASSHGEGNTIYF
>TRBD1|TRBJ1-2|.|TRBV5-1
TGCGCCAGCAGCTTTTCGGGACAGGACTATGGCTACACCTTC
CASSFSGQDYGYTF
>.|TRBJ2-2|few|TRBV3-1
TGTGCCAGCAGCCAAGATCCGGGGGCGCTCACCGGGGAGCTGTTTTTT
CASSQDPGALTGELFF
>.|TRBJ2-7|.|TRBV20-1
TGCAGTGCTAAAGATCCTGGCAGGACTGTTCGTAACGAGCAGTACTTC
CSAKDPGRTVRNEQYF
>.|TRBJ2-2|few|TRBV27
TGTGCCAGCAGTTTTGCCTCCGCCATGGGAAGGCGTCACGGGGAGCTGTTTTTT
CASSFASAMGRRHGELFF
>TRBD2|TRBJ2-7|.|TRBV20-1
TGCAGTGCTAGACTGCAAAGCGGGAGGGCCAGGGAGCAGTACTTC
CSARLQSGRAREQYF
>TRBD1|TRBJ2-1|.|TRBV5-1
TGCGCCAGCAGCCTGAACAGGGGGACGGGAGCGGTGGGTGAGCAGTTCTTC
CASSLNRGTGAVGEQFF
>.|TRBJ1-6|.|TRBV12-3/TRBV12-4
TGTGCCAGCAGTCCCGGACTCGGGTTCTCATCACCCCTCCACTTT
CASSPGLGFSSPLHF
>.|TRBJ2-5|few|TRBV28
TGTGCCAGCAGTTCCCCCTTCCGGGGGAGAGAGACCCAGTACTTC
CASSSPFRGRETQYF
>TRBD1|TRBJ2-4|.|TRBV20-1
TGCAGTGCTACGAGGACAGGACCTCAGTACTTC
CSATRTGPQYF
>.|TRBJ2-7|.|TRBV2
TGTGCCAGCAGTGATTTGGCGTGGGTACAGGGACGTAACTACGAGCAGTACTTC
CASSDLAWVQGRNYEQYF
>.|TRBJ2-2|.|TRBV6-2/TRBV6-3
TGTGCCAGCAGTTACCTCGCTAGCCGCATGCTGAACACCGGGGAGCTGTTTTTT
CASSYLASRMLNTGELFF
>.|TRBJ1-1|.|TRBV27
TGTGCCAGCAGTTTATCATTCGGGGGGGGCACTGAAGCTTTCTTT
CASSLSFGGGTEAFF
>.|TRBJ2-2|.|TRBV7-6
TGTGCCAGCAGCTTATCTGCCGGGTTGCTCACCGGGGAGCTGTTTTTT
CASSLSAGLLTGELFF
>.|TRBJ1-5|few|TRBV15
TGTGCCACCAGCAGAGATCTCGGGGGATATCAGCCCCAGCATTTT
CATSRDLGGYQPQHF
>TRBD2|TRBJ2-2|few|TRBV18
TGTGCCAGCTCACGTTCGAGCGGGAACCCCGGGGAGCTGTTTTTT
CASSRSSGNPGELFF
>.|TRBJ2-3|few|TRBV3-1
TGTGCCAGCAGCATGAGACTAGGAACCCTCACAGATACGCAGTATTTT
CASSMRLGTLTDTQYF
>TRBD1|TRBJ2-7|.|TRBV10-2
TGCGCCAGCACGACAGGGGACGAGCAGTACTTC
CASTTGDEQYF
>.|TRBJ1-2|few|TRBV11-2
TGTGCCAGCAGCTCAGAGGGGAATTATGGCTACACCTTC
CASSSEGNYGYTF
>.|TRBJ1-2|.|TRBV7-2
TGTGCCAGCAGCTCACCTAAAGGGGGAAAGATCTATGGCTACACCTTC
CASSSPKGGKIYGYTF
>.|TRBJ2-1|.|TRBV19
TGTGCCAGTAGTCCCCAGGTGACCTACAATGAGCAGTTCTTC
CASSPQVTYNEQFF
>.|TRBJ2-5|.|TRBV29-1
TGCAGCGTTGAGGGGGTCAGGGAAGAGACCCAGTACTTC
CSVEGVREETQYF
>TRBD2|TRBJ2-3|many|TRBV24-1
TGTGCCACTATGACTAGCCGAGAAGATACGCAGTATTTT
CATMTSREDTQYF
>.|TRBJ1-3|few|TRBV7-9
TGTGCCAGCAGCTTAAGTGCTGGAAACACCATATATTTT
CASSLSAGNTIYF
>.|TRBJ2-3|many|TRBV7-9
TGTGCCAGCAGCTCCGGACAACCCACAGATACGCAGTATTTT
CASSSGQPTDTQYF
>TRBD2|TRBJ2-7|few|TRBV4-1
TGCGCCAGCAGCCTTTACCCGGGACTAGCTTTCGACGAGCAGTACTTC
CASSLYPGLAFDEQYF
>.|TRBJ2-7|.|TRBV7-2
TGTGCCAGCAGCTTCCTCTCCTACGAGCAGTACTTC
CASSFLSYEQYF